Described below is a single T cell receptor (beta chain) sequence and its context. The antigen remains unidentified. The unique tags termed UMIs, each holding a 6-nucleotide sample barcode, were added by means of template switching. Amplification used two nested PCRs: around 15 cycles, then approximately 10 cycles, on TCRalpha/TCRbeta cDNA. TCRdb re-called the 5' RACE reads and gives one entry per CDR3 protein, without DNA. This listing includes under 350,000 distinct CDR3 sequences. The sample originates from a study of monozygotic twins with inflammatory bowel disease. Study-level results: In these data, no single strong IBD-associated signal or clonotype received support. Perhaps reflecting limited power, concordant and discordant twins did not differ in repertoire similarity.

CDR1 is DFQATT and CDR2 is SNEGSKA in the germline V gene (reference sequence). The CDR3 loop spans 13 amino acids. The receptor was derived from a human donor with ulcerative colitis or Crohn's disease, or a healthy co-twin of an affected twin (not recorded which). Source material: blood. The rearrangement uses TRBV20-1 and TRBJ2-1; TCRdb selects TRBD2, and the lack of DNA leaves this call unchecked. CDR3 amino acids: CSASTSGRNEQFF.